The 29 T cell receptor beta chains below come from one sample, sequenced in a study of T-cell reconstitution after alpha-beta-depleted transplantation in children. Preparation of the TCRbeta library involved a method that used unique molecular identifiers. In TCRdb, the PCR reads were re-called with MiXCR into one record per CDR3 protein. The repertoire holds 200,000 or so distinct CDR3 sequences, with just under 6.5% as singletons. Sequencing used PBMCs, obtained before TCRalphabeta/CD19-depleted stem cell transplant. The origin of the receptors is a girl less than two years old with combined immunodeficiency, due to receive a stem cell transplant.

This clonotype was recorded at least ten times. The CDR3 sequence: CSARDPVGGGSYNEQFF. In DNA, the CDR3 is TGCAGTGCTAGAGATCCCGTCGGGGGAGGTTCCTACAATGAGCAGTTCTTC. The chain links TRBV20-1 to TRBJ2-1; the D gene is possibly TRBD2 (6 bases). This CDR3 contains 17 residues. Germline V gene sequence: CDR1 DFQATT, CDR2 SNEGSKA (reference sequence). V was trimmed by 0 bases and J by 1 base, leaving 16 bases between them.

This clonotype appeared many times. This chain connects TRBV27 to TRBJ2-7; D remains ambiguous. Germline CDR1 is MNHEY and CDR2 is SMNVEV (reference sequence). V lost 4 bases and J 1 base, leaving 11 bases between the germline ends. The CDR3 contains 14 residues. The CDR3 bases are TGTGCCAGCAGTTCCCAGGTGGGGTCCTACGAGCAGTACTTC. Translated, it gives CASSSQVGSYEQYF.

This clonotype was detected only a few times. The V gene is TRBV4-1, the J gene TRBJ1-2; 9 nucleotides align to TRBD1. Looked up from germline, CDR1 is MGHRA and CDR2 is YSYEKL. This CDR3 comprises 16 residues. V shed 1 base, J shed 5 bases, and the junction held 8 bases outside the gene matches. CDR3 bases: TGCGCCAGCAGCCAAGTTAGTACGACAGGGGGGTATGGCTACACCTTC. Its translation is CASSQVSTTGGYGYTF.

This clonotype was seen a few times. The J gene is TRBJ2-1, the V gene TRBV3-1; tentatively, D is TRBD2 (5 bases). V was pared by 1 base and J by 5 bases, with 12 bases between. Germline assignment: CDR1 LGHDT and CDR2 YNNKEL (reference sequence). The CDR3 runs to 15 residues. CDR3 protein: CASSQAGVGHNEQFF. The DNA of the CDR3 is TGTGCCAGCAGCCAAGCCGGGGTTGGACACAATGAGCAGTTCTTC.

This clonotype has at least ten counts. The rearrangement uses TRBV14 and TRBJ2-1, with a possible D match to TRBD1 (6 bases). Germline values: CDR1 SGHDN, CDR2 FVKESK. The V end was cut by 2 bases, the J end by 7 bases, with 9 bases between. CDR3 length equals 13 residues. The CDR3 sequence is CASSQYRVNEQFF. The CDR3 coding sequence is TGTGCCAGCAGCCAATACAGGGTAAATGAGCAGTTCTTC.

This clonotype was detected a few times. The chain links TRBV4-3 to TRBJ2-7; TRBD2 agrees at 10 bases. Germline CDR1 and CDR2: LGHNA and YSLEER. The V gene end was trimmed by 3 bases and the J gene end by 5 bases; junction bases not matched to a gene: 7. The CDR3 is made up of 15 amino acids. CDR3 sequence: CASSHGTSALNEQYF. The CDR3 DNA sequence: TGCGCCAGCAGCCACGGGACTAGCGCGTTAAACGAGCAGTACTTC.

This clonotype was seen repeatedly, ten times or more. The gene calls are TRBV20-1 and TRBJ1-1; D possibly corresponds to TRBD1 (6 bases). The CDR3 spans 14 residues. The V and J ends lost 1 base and 4 bases respectively, with 13 bases between them. The germline V gene encodes CDR1 DFQATT and CDR2 SNEGSKA (reference sequence). CDR3 region: CSARATGPVTEAFF. The DNA of the CDR3 is TGCAGTGCTAGAGCCACAGGGCCAGTCACTGAAGCTTTCTTT.

This clonotype was seen repeatedly, ten times or more. V gene TRBV28 combines with J gene TRBJ2-7, with TRBD1 matching over 8 bases. The J segment lost 4 bases and the V segment lost 7 bases, leaving 9 bases of the junction unmatched. The CDR3 covers 14 residues. Germline loops: CDR1 MDHEN, CDR2 SYDVKM. The chain's CDR3 is CASIHRQGLYEQYF. Written as DNA, the CDR3 is TGTGCCAGCATTCATCGACAGGGGCTTTACGAGCAGTACTTC. The variable domain in full, with the rest retrieved from reference TRBV28 and TRBJ2-7, is DVKVTQSSRYLVKRTGEKVFLECVQDMDHENMFWYRQDPGLGLRLIYFSYDVKMKEKGDIPEGYSVSREKKERFSLILESASTNQTSMYLCASIHRQGLYEQYFGPGTRLTVT.

This clonotype was seen many times. J is TRBJ2-6 and V is TRBV7-6, with no clear D. This CDR3 is built from 16 residues. Germline CDR1 is SGHVS and CDR2 is FNYEAQ. The V end was cut by 0 bases, the J end by 2 bases, with 8 bases between. The CDR3 DNA reads as TGTGCCAGCAGCTTAGCTCAAGCACCTGGGGCCAACGTCCTGACTTTC. It is translated as CASSLAQAPGANVLTF. The full variable domain, with the rest looked up from reference TRBV7-6 and TRBJ2-6, is GAGVSQSPRYKVTKRGQDVALRCDPISGHVSLYWYRQALGQGPEFLTYFNYEAQQDKSGLPNDRFSAERPEGSISTLTIQRTEQRDSAMYRCASSLAQAPGANVLTFGAGSRLTVL.

This clonotype was recorded at least ten times. V usage is TRBV5-4 and J usage is TRBJ1-2; D is possibly TRBD1 (5 bases). Germline CDR1 reads SGHNT; CDR2 reads YYREEE (reference sequence). The length of the CDR3 is 14 residues. V lost 2 bases, J lost 8 bases, and 16 bases lay in between. The CDR3 nucleotides read TGTGCCAGCAGCTTCATCAGGGACCGGGCGGGCTACACCTTC. Protein sequence: CASSFIRDRAGYTF. Complete variable domain (other parts from reference TRBV5-4 and TRBJ1-2): ETGVTQSPTHLIKTRGQQVTLRCSSQSGHNTVSWYQQALGQGPQFIFQYYREEENGRGNFPPRFSGLQFPNYSSELNVNALELDDSALYLCASSFIRDRAGYTFGSGTRLTVV.

This clonotype appeared many times. The chain couples TRBV6-5 to TRBJ2-3, with 10 bases identical to TRBD2. The CDR3 sequence is 14 residues long. V shed 2 bases, J shed 13 bases, and the junction held 9 bases outside the gene matches. Germline CDR1 and CDR2: MNHEY and SVGAGI. CDR3 sequence: CASSYGASGRMEYF. CDR3 DNA sequence: TGTGCCAGCAGTTACGGGGCTAGCGGGAGAATGGAGTATTTT.

At least ten counts were recorded for this clonotype. The chain carries TRBV6-2 or TRBV6-3 and TRBJ2-1; 7 nucleotides agree with TRBD2. V gave up 2 bases and J gave up 5 bases; unmatched junction bases: 3. The V gene's germline CDR1 is MNHEY and CDR2 SVGEGT. CDR3 size: 14 residues. CDR3 amino acids: CASSYDGLDNEQFF. CDR3 bases: TGTGCCAGCAGTTACGACGGACTAGACAATGAGCAGTTCTTC.

This clonotype was seen repeatedly, ten times or more. In DNA form, the CDR3 reads TGTGCCAGCAGTGAGGACAGGGGCAATCAGCCCCAGCATTTT. It is translated as CASSEDRGNQPQHF. The chain recombines TRBV6-1 with TRBJ1-5; 8 bases agree with TRBD1. This CDR3 region has 14 residues. In germline, CDR1 is MNHNS, CDR2 SASEGT. Trimming at V came to 3 bases and at J to 2 bases, leaving 0 bases not matched to a gene.

This clonotype has at least ten counts. This rearrangement joins TRBV4-1 to TRBJ2-7; D uncertain. The CDR3 is 14 amino acids. Germline CDR1 MGHRA, CDR2 YSYEKL. Trimming shortened V by 0 bases and J by 4 bases, and 10 bases separated the two germline ends. CDR3: CASSQEPRGYEQYF. In nucleotides, the CDR3 is TGCGCCAGCAGCCAAGAGCCCAGAGGATACGAGCAGTACTTC.

To note about this clonotype: A junction end diverges from the germline sequence, so it may reflect a read error. This chain uses TRBV29-1 with TRBJ2-1; TRBD2 might be the D (6 bases). The CDR3 is made up of 15 amino acids. Per the germline V gene, CDR1 is SQVTM and CDR2 is ANQGSEA. The CDR3 sequence: CSVTGTLSSYYEQFF. The CDR3 DNA reads as TGCAGCGTAACCGGGACTCTCAGCTCCTACTATGAGCAGTTCTTC.

This clonotype was seen a few times. The chain links TRBV5-1 to TRBJ1-4; 11 bases fit TRBD1. Germline V gene data show CDR1 as SGHRS and CDR2 as YFSETQ. V was pared by 1 base and J by 7 bases, with 3 bases of the junction left unmatched. The length of the CDR3 is 15 residues. CDR3 nucleotides: TGCGCCAGCAGCTTGCCCGGGACAGGGGGTGAAAAACTGTTTTTT. As protein: CASSLPGTGGEKLFF.

The chain combines TRBV4-2 with TRBJ2-7; D might be TRBD2 (6 bases). Trimming took 5 bases from V and 4 from J, leaving 18 bases between them. The CDR3 length is 15 residues. Germline V CDR1 and CDR2: LGHNA, YNFKEQ. In nucleotides, the CDR3 is TGTGCCAGCAGCGAAACCGGGACTGGGAGATACGAGCAGTACTTC. It encodes CASSETGTGRYEQYF.

The sample holds a few counts of this clonotype. The chain is built from TRBV6-5 and TRBJ2-7; possible D gene TRBD1, 5 bases. Germline lookup yields CDR1 MNHEY and CDR2 SVGAGI. The CDR3 length is 16 residues. V lost 2 bases to trimming and J lost 3 bases, with 17 bases between them. CDR3 in amino acids: CASSYTRQNANYEQYF. The CDR3 bases are TGTGCCAGCAGTTACACCCGACAGAATGCTAACTACGAGCAGTACTTC.

In its sample, this clonotype was seen many times. The rearrangement joins TRBV12-3 or TRBV12-4 to TRBJ2-7; D remains unclear. Trimming took off 8 bases at V and 5 bases at J, with 16 bases between the two ends. The CDR3 runs 13 residues. CDR3 sequence reads: CASLFSGRDEQYF. As DNA, the CDR3 is TGTGCCAGCTTATTCTCGGGCCGGGACGAGCAGTACTTC.

This clonotype showed up many times. The V and J genes are TRBV28 and TRBJ2-7; TRBD1 aligns across 11 bases. CDR1 and CDR2 from the germline V gene are MDHEN and SYDVKM. CDR3 length equals 17 residues. Germline trimming cut 3 bases from V and 4 bases from J; bases unmatched to any gene: 11. In nucleotides, the CDR3 is TGTGCCAGCAGTTTCCTCGGGACAGGGGGGAAGGGATACGAGCAGTACTTC. Translation: CASSFLGTGGKGYEQYF.

This clonotype was seen ten or more times. The chain links TRBV29-1 to TRBJ2-4; D unresolved. This CDR3 spans 15 amino acids. Trimming shortened V by 4 bases and J by 3 bases, and 16 bases separated the two germline ends. Germline V gene data show CDR1 as SQVTM and CDR2 as ANQGSEA. The CDR3 loop reads CSVVWLVENKNIQYF. The CDR3 nucleotides are TGCAGCGTTGTTTGGCTTGTCGAAAACAAAAACATTCAGTACTTC. The whole variable domain, filled in from reference TRBV29-1 and TRBJ2-4, reads SAVISQKPSRDICQRGTSLTIQCQVDSQVTMMFWYRQQPGQSLTLIATANQGSEATYESGFVIDKFPISRPNLTFSTLTVSNMSPEDSSIYLCSVVWLVENKNIQYFGAGTRLSVL.

This clonotype came up a few times. The chain combines TRBV6-5 with TRBJ2-5; TRBD2 is a possible D gene (6 bases). Per the germline V gene, CDR1 is MNHEY and CDR2 is SVGAGI. The CDR3 runs 17 residues. V lost 0 bases, J lost 1 base, and 15 bases lay in between. Here the CDR3 reads CASSYSGSSGSQETQYF. For the CDR3, the DNA is TGTGCCAGCAGTTACTCGGGCAGTAGCGGATCCCAAGAGACCCAGTACTTC.

This clonotype was picked up many times. The chain joins TRBV12-5 to TRBJ2-5, with D perhaps given as TRBD1 or TRBD2 (5 bases each). CDR3 length: 15 residues. The V gene lost 0 bases and the J gene lost 4 bases, with 12 bases spanning the gap. Germline V gene lookup returns CDR1 LGHNT and CDR2 FRNRAP. The CDR3 DNA is TGTGCTAGTGGTTTGGTACCCGGGGCGGGAGAGACCCAGTACTTC. It encodes CASGLVPGAGETQYF.

This clonotype was detected ten times or more. The rearrangement uses TRBV9 and TRBJ1-2; 9 positions agree with TRBD1. V shed 0 bases and J 2 bases; nucleotides not matched to a gene: 2. Germline V gene lookup returns CDR1 SGDLS and CDR2 YYNGEE. The CDR3 is 15 amino acids. CDR3 residues: CASSVDTGGNYGYTF. The CDR3 DNA reads as TGTGCCAGCAGCGTAGACACAGGGGGCAACTATGGCTACACCTTC.

The sample holds many counts of this clonotype. V usage is TRBV7-2 and J usage is TRBJ1-2; maybe TRBD1 (6 bases). CDR3 size: 16 residues. The V and J ends lost 5 bases and 4 bases respectively, with 20 bases between them. Germline V CDR1 and CDR2: SGHTA, FQGNSA. DNA for the CDR3: TGTGCCAGCAGCCCATGGTCGGGGGGCGTAAGCTATGGCTACACCTTC. Its protein product is CASSPWSGGVSYGYTF.

This clonotype showed up many times. The chain combines TRBV9 with TRBJ2-5; D is ambiguous. CDR1 and CDR2 from the germline V gene are SGDLS and YYNGEE. Trimming removed 2 bases from V and 1 base from J, with 18 bases in between. The CDR3 consists of 17 residues. CDR3 DNA sequence: TGTGCCAGCAGCGTTTGTCGATACCAGAACGTCCAAGAGACCCAGTACTTC. This encodes CASSVCRYQNVQETQYF.

This clonotype was seen ten or more times. The V call is TRBV7-9, the J call TRBJ2-2; the D gene is possibly TRBD1 (6 bases). The germline gives CDR1 SEHNR, CDR2 FQNEAQ (reference sequence). Deletions cut 5 bases from V and 3 bases from J, with 19 bases between. This CDR3 comprises 17 residues. In DNA form, the CDR3 reads TGTGCCAGCAGCCCACCAGGGGTCGGGGCGGACACCGGGGAGCTGTTTTTT. This codes for CASSPPGVGADTGELFF. Using reference TRBV7-9 and TRBJ2-2 for the parts outside the CDR3, the full variable domain is DTGVSQNPRHKITKRGQNVTFRCDPISEHNRLYWYRQTLGQGPEFLTYFQNEAQLEKSRLLSDRFSAERPKGSFSTLEIQRTEQGDSAMYLCASSPPGVGADTGELFFGEGSRLTVL.

This clonotype was detected a few times. This rearrangement joins TRBV7-9 to TRBJ2-5; tentatively, D is TRBD2 (5 bases). The germline V and J ends were trimmed by 4 bases and 5 bases, with 11 bases remaining between them. CDR3 length equals 13 residues. Germline CDR1 is SEHNR and CDR2 is FQNEAQ (reference sequence). The CDR3 reads CASSSPPGETQYF. The CDR3 DNA follows: TGTGCCAGCAGCTCACCTCCGGGGGAGACCCAGTACTTC.

There are many counts of this clonotype. J is TRBJ2-1 and V is TRBV6-2 or TRBV6-3, with D perhaps being TRBD1 or TRBD2 (6 bases each). The CDR3 is made up of 15 amino acids. The V and J ends lost 2 bases and 0 bases respectively, with 8 bases between them. The germline CDR1 and CDR2 sequences are MNHEY and SVGEGT. Here the CDR3 reads CASSYGGPSYNEQFF. CDR3 nucleotide sequence: TGTGCCAGCAGTTACGGGGGGCCCTCCTACAATGAGCAGTTCTTC.